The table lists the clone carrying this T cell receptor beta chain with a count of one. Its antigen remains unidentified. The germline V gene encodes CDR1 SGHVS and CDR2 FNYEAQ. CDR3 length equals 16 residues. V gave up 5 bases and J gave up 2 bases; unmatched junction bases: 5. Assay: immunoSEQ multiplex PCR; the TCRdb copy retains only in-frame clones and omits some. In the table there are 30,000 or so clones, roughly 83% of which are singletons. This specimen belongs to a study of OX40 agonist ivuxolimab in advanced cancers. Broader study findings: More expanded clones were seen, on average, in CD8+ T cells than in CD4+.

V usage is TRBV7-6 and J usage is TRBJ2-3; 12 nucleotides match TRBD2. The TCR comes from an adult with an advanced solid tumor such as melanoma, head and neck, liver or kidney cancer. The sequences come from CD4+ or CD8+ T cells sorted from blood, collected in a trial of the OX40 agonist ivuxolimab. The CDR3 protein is CASSPPSGGATDTQYF. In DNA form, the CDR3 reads TGTGCCAGCAGCCCCCCTAGCGGGGGGGCCACAGATACGCAGTATTTT.